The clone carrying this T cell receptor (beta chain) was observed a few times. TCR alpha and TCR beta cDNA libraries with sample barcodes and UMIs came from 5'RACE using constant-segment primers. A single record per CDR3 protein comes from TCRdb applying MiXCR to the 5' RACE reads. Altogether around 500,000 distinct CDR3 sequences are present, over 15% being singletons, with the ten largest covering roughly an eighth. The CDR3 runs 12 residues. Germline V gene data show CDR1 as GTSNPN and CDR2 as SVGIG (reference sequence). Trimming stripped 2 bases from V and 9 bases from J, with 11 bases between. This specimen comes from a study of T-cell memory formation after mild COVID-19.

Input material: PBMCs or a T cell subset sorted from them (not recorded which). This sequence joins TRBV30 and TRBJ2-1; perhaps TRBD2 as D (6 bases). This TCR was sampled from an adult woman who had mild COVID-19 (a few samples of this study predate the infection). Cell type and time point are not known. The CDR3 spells CAWSFMGGEQFF. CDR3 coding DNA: TGTGCCTGGAGTTTTATGGGGGGTGAGCAGTTCTTC.